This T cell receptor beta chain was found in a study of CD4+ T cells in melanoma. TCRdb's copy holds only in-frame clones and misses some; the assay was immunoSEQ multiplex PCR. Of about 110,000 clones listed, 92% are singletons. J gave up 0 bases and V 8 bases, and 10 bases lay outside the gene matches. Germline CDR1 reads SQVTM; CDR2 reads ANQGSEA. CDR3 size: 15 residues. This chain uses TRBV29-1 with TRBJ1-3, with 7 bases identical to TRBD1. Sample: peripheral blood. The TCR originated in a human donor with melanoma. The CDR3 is CSSATGSFSGNTIYF. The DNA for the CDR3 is TGCAGCTCTGCGACAGGGAGTTTCTCTGGAAACACCATATATTTT.